This T cell receptor beta chain is drawn from a study of prognosis after radiotherapy for stage I lung cancer. Study overall: Stage I non-small cell lung cancer patients were enrolled between early 2018 and January 2019. Radiotherapy took the form of SBRT (3 to 5 fractions) with a biologically effective dose of at least 100 Gy.

Within the sample, this clonotype is medium-sized (0.01 to 0.1%). The antigen remains undetermined. Amplicons of TCR beta CDR3 were generated from genomic DNA by two-round multiplex PCR. The first PCR round targeted every TRBV and TRBJ gene with specific primers. TCRdb analysed the multiplex PCR reads with MiXCR anew, one entry per CDR3 protein. Among 8,500 to 13,000 distinct CDR3 sequences listed, roughly 51% were seen once. Findings and caveats of the study: Differing TRBV and TRBJ gene usage was reportedly seen between patients with and without metastases.

Germline lookup yields CDR1 MDHEN and CDR2 SYDVKM. This CDR3 has 13 residues. V shed 7 bases and J 11 bases; nucleotides not matched to a gene: 13. The sample consisted of PBMCs, taken before or after stereotactic body radiation therapy (not recorded which). The J gene is TRBJ1-1, the V gene TRBV28; 7 bases fit TRBD1. The sequence was collected from a donor aged 50 or older with non-small cell lung cancer. The CDR3 reads CASNLSGDSAAFF. Written as DNA, the CDR3 is TGTGCCAGCAACCTTTCCGGGGACAGCGCGGCTTTCTTT.